This TCR beta chain emerged from a study of cytomegalovirus exposure and HLA in healthy donors. On the study more broadly: Across roughly 400 genotyped donors, about 80% landed in the Caucasian-associated ancestry cluster.

PCR employed 60 Vbeta and 13 Jbeta primers. Authors' methods: In a later analysis, approximately 80 million unique TCR beta chains included roughly 11 million shared by two or more donors. Measured with immunoSEQ multiplex PCR; TCRdb has only the in-frame clones, and not every one. D and trimming come from the DNA, and the V and J calls and clone size come from that table. The sample lists some 80,000 clones, 75% to 80% occurring once. The germline V and J ends were trimmed by 4 bases and 1 base, with 11 bases remaining between them. The CDR3 consists of 15 residues. The germline CDR1 and CDR2 sequences are SGHRS and YFSETQ.

The sample consisted of PBMCs. This receptor was identified in a man aged 35-49 years in good health and CMV-seronegative. V is TRBV5-1 and J is TRBJ2-2; no reliable D call. CDR3: CASSLRTENTGELFF. The DNA for the CDR3 is TGCGCCAGCAGCCTAAGAACAGAGAACACCGGGGAGCTGTTTTTT.